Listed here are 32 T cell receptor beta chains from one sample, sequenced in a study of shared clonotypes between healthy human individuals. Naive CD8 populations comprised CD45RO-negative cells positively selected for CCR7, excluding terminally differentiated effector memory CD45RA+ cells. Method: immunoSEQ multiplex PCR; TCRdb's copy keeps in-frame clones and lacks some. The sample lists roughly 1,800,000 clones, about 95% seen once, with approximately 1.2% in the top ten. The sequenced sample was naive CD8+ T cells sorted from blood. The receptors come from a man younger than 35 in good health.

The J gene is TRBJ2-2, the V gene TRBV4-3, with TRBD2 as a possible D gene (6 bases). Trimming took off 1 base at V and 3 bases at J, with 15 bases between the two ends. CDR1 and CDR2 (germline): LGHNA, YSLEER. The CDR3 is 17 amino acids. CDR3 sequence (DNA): TGCGCCAGCAGCCAAGCGGCGGGAATACCTGACACCGGGGAGCTGTTTTTT. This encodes CASSQAAGIPDTGELFF.

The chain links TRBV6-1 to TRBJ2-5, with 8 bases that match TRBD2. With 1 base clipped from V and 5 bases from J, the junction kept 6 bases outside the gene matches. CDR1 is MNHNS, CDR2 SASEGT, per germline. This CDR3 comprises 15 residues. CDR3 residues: CASSEEAGGPETQYF. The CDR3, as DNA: TGTGCCAGCAGTGAAGAGGCGGGAGGCCCGGAGACCCAGTACTTC.

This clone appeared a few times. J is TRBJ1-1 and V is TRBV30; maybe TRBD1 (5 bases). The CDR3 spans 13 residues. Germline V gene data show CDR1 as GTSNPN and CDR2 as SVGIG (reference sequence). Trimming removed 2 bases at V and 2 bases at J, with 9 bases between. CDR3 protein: CAWSLDINTEAFF. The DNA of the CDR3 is TGTGCCTGGAGTCTGGACATCAACACTGAAGCTTTCTTT.

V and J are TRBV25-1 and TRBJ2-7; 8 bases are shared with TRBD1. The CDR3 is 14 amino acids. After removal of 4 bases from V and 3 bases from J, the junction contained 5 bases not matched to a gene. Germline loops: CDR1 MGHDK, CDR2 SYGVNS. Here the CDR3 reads CASSVSGTGYEQYF. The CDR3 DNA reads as TGTGCCAGCAGTGTGTCCGGGACAGGCTACGAGCAGTACTTC.

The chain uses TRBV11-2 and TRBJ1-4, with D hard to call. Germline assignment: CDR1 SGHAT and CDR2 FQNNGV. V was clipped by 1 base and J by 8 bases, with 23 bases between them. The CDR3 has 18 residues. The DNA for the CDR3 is TGTGCCAGCAGCTTAGTCCTCCTTGTTGGGGTGGCGGGCGAAAAACTGTTTTTT. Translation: CASSLVLLVGVAGEKLFF.

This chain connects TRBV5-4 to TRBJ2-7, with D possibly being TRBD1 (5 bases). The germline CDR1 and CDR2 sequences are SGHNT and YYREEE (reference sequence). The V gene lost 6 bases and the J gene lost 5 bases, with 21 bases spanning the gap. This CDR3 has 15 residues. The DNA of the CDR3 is TGTGCCAGCAAATATTCCAGGGAAGGCAGGAACGAGCAGTACTTC. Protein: CASKYSREGRNEQYF.

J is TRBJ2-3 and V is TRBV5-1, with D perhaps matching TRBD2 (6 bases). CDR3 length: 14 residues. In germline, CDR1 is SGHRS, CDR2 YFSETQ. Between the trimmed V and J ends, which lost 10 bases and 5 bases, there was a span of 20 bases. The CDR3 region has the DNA TGCGCCTCCAAAGACGGGGGAGGACAAGATACGCAGTATTTT. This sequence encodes CASKDGGGQDTQYF.

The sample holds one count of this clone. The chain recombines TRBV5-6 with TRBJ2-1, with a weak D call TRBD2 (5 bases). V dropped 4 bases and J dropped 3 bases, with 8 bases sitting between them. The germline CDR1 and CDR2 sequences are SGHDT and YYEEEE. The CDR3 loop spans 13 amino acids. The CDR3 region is CASSDGIYNEQFF. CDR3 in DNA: TGTGCCAGCAGCGACGGGATCTACAATGAGCAGTTCTTC.

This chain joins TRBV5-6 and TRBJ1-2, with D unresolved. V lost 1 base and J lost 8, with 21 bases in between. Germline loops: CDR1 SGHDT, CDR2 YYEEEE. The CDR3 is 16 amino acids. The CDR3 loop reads CASSLSRSLAGVGYTF. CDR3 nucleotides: TGTGCCAGCAGCTTGAGTCGTTCGCTGGCAGGAGTAGGCTACACCTTC.

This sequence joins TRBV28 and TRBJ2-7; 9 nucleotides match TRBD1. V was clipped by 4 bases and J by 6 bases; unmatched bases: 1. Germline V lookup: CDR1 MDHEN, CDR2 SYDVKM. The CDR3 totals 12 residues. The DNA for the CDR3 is TGTGCCAGCAGTTCGGACAGGGGCGAGCAGTACTTC. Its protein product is CASSSDRGEQYF.

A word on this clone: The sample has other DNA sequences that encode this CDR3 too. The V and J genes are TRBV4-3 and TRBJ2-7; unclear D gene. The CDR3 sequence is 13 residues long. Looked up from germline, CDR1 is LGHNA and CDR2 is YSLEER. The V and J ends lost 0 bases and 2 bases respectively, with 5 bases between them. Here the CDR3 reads CASSQDQAYEQYF. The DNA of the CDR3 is TGCGCCAGCAGCCAAGATCAGGCCTACGAGCAGTACTTC.

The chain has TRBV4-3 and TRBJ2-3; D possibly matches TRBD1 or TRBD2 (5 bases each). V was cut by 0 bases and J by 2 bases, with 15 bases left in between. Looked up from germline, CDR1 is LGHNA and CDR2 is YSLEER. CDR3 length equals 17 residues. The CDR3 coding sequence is TGCGCCAGCAGCCAAGATCCCCCAGGGACGGTCACAGATACGCAGTATTTT. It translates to CASSQDPPGTVTDTQYF.

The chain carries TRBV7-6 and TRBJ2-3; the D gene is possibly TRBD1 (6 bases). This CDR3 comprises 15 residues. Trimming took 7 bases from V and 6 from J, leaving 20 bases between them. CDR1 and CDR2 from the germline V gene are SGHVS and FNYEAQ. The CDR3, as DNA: TGTGCCAGCACCCCACAGGGTCTGGGTGATGATACGCAGTATTTT. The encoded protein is CASTPQGLGDDTQYF.

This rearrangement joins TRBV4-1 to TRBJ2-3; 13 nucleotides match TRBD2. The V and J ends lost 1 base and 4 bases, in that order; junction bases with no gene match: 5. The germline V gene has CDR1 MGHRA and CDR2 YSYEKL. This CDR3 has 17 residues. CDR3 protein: CASSQGLAGGRADTQYF. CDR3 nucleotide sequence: TGCGCCAGCAGCCAAGGACTAGCGGGGGGCCGGGCAGATACGCAGTATTTT.

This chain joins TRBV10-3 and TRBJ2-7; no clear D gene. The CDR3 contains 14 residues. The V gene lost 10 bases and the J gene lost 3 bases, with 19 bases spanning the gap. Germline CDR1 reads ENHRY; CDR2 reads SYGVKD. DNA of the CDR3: TGTGCCACCGCGGATCCATCCCCTATCTACGAGCAGTACTTC. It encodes CATADPSPIYEQYF.

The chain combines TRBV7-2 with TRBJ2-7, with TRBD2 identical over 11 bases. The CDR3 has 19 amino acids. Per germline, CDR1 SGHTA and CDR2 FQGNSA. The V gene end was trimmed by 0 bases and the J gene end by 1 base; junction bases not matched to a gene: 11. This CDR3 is CASSLAVYPIAGGSYEQYF. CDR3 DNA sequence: TGTGCCAGCAGCTTAGCGGTATACCCCATAGCGGGAGGGTCCTACGAGCAGTACTTC.

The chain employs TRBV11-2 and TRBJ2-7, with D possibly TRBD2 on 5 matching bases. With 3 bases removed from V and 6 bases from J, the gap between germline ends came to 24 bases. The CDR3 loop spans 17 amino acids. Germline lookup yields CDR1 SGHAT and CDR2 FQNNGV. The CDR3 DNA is TGTGCCAGCAGCTTCGATATAGAGGGAGCAGTTCGGGGCGAGCAGTACTTC. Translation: CASSFDIEGAVRGEQYF.

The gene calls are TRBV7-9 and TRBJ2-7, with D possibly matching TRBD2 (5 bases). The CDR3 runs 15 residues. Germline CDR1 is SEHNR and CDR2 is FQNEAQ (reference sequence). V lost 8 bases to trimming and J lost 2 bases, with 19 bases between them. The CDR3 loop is CASEIDGLATYEQYF. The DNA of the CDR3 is TGTGCCAGCGAAATAGACGGTCTAGCCACCTACGAGCAGTACTTC.

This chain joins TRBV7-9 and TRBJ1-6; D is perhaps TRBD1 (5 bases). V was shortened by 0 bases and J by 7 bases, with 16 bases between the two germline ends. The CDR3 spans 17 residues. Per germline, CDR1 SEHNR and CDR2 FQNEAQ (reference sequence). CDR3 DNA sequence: TGTGCCAGCAGCTTAGCGGGAGGGGTTACAAGAAATTCACCCCTCCACTTT. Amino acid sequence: CASSLAGGVTRNSPLHF.

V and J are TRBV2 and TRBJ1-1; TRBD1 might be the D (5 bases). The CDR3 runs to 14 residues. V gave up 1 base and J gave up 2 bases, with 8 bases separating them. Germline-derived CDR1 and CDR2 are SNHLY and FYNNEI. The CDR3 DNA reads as TGTGCCAGCAGTGAAGGACAGTTTAACACTGAAGCTTTCTTT. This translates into CASSEGQFNTEAFF.

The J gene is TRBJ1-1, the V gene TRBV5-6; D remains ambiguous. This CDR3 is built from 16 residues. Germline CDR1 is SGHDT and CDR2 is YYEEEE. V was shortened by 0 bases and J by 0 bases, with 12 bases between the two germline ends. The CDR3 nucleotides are TGTGCCAGCAGCTTGGCCTTCGGGTTGATGAACACTGAAGCTTTCTTT. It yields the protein CASSLAFGLMNTEAFF.

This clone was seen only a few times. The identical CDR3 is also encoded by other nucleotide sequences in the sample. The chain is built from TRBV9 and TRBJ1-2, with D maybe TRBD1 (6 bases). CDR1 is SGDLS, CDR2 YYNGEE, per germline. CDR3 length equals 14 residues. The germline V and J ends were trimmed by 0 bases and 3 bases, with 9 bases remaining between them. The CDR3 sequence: CASSVGAGDYGYTF. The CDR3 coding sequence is TGTGCCAGCAGCGTAGGGGCAGGGGACTATGGCTACACCTTC.

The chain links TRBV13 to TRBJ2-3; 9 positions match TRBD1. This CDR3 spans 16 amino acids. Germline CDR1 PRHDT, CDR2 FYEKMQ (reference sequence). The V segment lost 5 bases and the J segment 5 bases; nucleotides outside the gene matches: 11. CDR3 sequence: CASSPKQGALKDTQYF. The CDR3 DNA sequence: TGTGCCAGCAGCCCTAAACAGGGGGCGTTGAAAGATACGCAGTATTTT.

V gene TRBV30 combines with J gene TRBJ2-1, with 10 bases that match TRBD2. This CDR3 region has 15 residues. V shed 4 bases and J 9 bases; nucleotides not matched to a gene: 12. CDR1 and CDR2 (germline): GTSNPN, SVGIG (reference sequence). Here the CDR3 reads CAWTVAGGPGAEQFF. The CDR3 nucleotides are TGTGCCTGGACGGTAGCGGGGGGCCCGGGGGCTGAGCAGTTCTTC. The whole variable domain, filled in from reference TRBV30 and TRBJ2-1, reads SQTIHQWPATLVQPVGSPLSLECTVEGTSNPNLYWYRQAAGRGLQLLFYSVGIGQISSEVPQNLSASRPQDRQFILSSKKLLLSDSGFYLCAWTVAGGPGAEQFFGPGTRLTVL.

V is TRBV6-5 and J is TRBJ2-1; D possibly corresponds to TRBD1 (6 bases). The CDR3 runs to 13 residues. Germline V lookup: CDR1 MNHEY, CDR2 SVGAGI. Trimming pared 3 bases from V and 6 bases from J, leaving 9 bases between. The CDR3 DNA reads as TGTGCCAGCAGTTATACAGGGTTCAATGAGCAGTTCTTC. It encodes CASSYTGFNEQFF.

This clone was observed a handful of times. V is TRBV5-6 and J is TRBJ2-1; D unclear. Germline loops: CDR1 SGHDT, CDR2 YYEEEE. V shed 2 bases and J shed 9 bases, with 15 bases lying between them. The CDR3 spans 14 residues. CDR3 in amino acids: CASSFLRAGVEQFF. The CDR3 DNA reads TGTGCCAGCAGCTTTCTACGGGCTGGGGTTGAGCAGTTCTTC. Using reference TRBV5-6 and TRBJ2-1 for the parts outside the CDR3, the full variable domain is DAGVTQSPTHLIKTRGQQVTLRCSPKSGHDTVSWYQQALGQGPQFIFQYYEEEERQRGNFPDRFSGHQFPNYSSELNVNALLLGDSALYLCASSFLRAGVEQFFGPGTRLTVL.

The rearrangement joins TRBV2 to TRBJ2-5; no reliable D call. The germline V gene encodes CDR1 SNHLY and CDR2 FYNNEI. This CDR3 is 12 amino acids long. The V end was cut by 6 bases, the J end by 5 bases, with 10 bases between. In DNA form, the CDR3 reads TGTGCCAGCAGCCCTTTCTTGGAGACCCAGTACTTC. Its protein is CASSPFLETQYF.

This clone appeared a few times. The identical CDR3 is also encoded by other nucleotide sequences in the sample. CDR3 residues: CASSFDQPQHF. In DNA form, the CDR3 reads TGTGCCAGCAGTTTTGATCAGCCCCAGCATTTT. The chain couples TRBV28 to TRBJ1-5, with unresolved D. The germline CDR1 and CDR2 sequences are MDHEN and SYDVKM. V gave up 3 bases and J gave up 5 bases, with 2 bases separating them. The CDR3 is 11 amino acids.

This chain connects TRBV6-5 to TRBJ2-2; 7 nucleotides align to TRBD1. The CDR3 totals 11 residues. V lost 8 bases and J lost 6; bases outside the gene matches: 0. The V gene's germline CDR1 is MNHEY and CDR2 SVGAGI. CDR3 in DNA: TGTGCCAGCCAGGGGGCCGGGGAGCTGTTTTTT. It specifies CASQGAGELFF.

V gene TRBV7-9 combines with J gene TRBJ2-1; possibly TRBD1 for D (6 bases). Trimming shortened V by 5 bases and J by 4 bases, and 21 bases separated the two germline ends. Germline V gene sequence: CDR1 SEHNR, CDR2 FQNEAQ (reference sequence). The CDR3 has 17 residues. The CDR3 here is CASSGEDSPFSYNEQFF. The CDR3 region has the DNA TGTGCCAGCAGCGGAGAGGACAGCCCCTTTTCTTACAATGAGCAGTTCTTC.

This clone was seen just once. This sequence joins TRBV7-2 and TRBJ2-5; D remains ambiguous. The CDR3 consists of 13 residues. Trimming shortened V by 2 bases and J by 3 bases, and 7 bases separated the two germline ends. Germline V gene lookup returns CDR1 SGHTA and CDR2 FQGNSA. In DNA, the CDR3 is TGTGCCAGCAGCTTACACAGTAAAGAGACCCAGTACTTC. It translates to CASSLHSKETQYF.

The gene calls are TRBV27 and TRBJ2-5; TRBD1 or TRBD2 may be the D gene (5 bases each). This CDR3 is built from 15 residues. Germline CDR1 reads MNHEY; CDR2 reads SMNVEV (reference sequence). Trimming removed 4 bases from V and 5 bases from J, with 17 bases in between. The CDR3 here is CASSSRDGTYETQYF. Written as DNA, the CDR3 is TGTGCCAGCAGTTCCCGGGACGGCACTTACGAGACCCAGTACTTC.